This T cell receptor beta chain was recovered during a study of blood T cell repertoires in COVID-19. Only in-frame clones appear in the TCRdb table, and some are missing; sequencing was by immunoSEQ multiplex PCR. Of approximately 160,000 clones listed, approximately 80% are singletons. This clone appeared a few times. The sequence came from a man aged 70-80 years who had recovered from COVID-19. Material: peripheral blood.

CDR3 nucleotides: TGCGCCAGCAGCTTCGGGTCTAGCTCCTACAATGAGCAGTTCTTC. Translated, it gives CASSFGSSSYNEQFF. This chain links TRBV5-1 with TRBJ2-1; unclear D gene. Germline V gives CDR1 SGHRS, CDR2 YFSETQ. Trimming cost V 2 bases and J 0 bases, with 9 bases left between them. The CDR3 is 15 amino acids.